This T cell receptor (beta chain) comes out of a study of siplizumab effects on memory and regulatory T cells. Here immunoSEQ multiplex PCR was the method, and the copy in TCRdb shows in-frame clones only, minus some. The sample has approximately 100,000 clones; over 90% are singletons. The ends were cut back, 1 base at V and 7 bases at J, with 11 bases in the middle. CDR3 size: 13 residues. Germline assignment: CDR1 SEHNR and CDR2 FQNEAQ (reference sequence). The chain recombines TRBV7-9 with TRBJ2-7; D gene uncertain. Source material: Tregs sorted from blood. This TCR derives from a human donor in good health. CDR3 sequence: CASSLENQEEQYF. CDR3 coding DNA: TGTGCCAGCAGCTTAGAAAATCAGGAGGAGCAGTACTTC.